This entry concerns a single TCR beta chain. One entry per CDR3 protein, called by TCRdb with MiXCR from the RT-PCR reads. The profile shows 650,000 to 800,000 distinct CDR3 sequences, 14% of them singletons. CDR1 and CDR2 (germline): PRHDT, FYEKMQ (reference sequence). V dropped 1 base and J dropped 6 bases, with 12 bases sitting between them. This CDR3 has 14 amino acids. Sequenced sample: memory CD4+ T cells from blood. This rearrangement joins TRBV13 to TRBJ1-2; D may be TRBD1 (6 bases). The sequence was collected from a female donor in good health, serving as a healthy control. CDR3 in DNA: TGTGCCAGCAGCTTAGTAGCAGGGGATCATGGCTACACCTTC. It translates to CASSLVAGDHGYTF.